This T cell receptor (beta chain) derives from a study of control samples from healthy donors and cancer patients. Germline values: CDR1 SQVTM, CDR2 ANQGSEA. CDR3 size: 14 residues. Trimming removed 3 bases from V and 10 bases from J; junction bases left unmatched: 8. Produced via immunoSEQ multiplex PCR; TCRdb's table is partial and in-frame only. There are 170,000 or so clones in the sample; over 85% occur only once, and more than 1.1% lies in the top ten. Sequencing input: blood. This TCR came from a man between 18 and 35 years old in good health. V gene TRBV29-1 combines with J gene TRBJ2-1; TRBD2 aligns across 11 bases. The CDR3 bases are TGCAGCGTTGATCGTTCGGGGACTAGCGGAGAGCAGTTCTTC. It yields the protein CSVDRSGTSGEQFF.